The rows below give T cell receptor beta chains drawn from one sample of a study of shared clonotypes between healthy human individuals. TCRdb keeps only in-frame clones here, not all; method: immunoSEQ multiplex PCR. Of about 2.1 million clones detected, about 92% appear once; the ten largest clones hold more than 1.5%. The specimen sequenced was naive CD8+ T cells from PBMCs. Receptors originate from a man in his late teens or twenties in good health. Some clones in this sample may be carry-over from other donors' samples. Both conserved end residues are part of each CDR3. Fields, in order: J gene, V gene, D gene, clone size, CDR3 DNA, CDR3 protein. D genes are given only for firm matches. For some rows the clone size is stated as once, few or many, or as a class when expanded; others skip it.

J: TRBJ1-1
V: TRBV20-1
D: .
size: .
DNA: TGCAGTGCTAGGAGGGTCGCTGAAGCTTTCTTT
CDR3: CSARRVAEAFF

J: TRBJ2-1
V: TRBV7-9
D: TRBD2
size: .
DNA: TGTGCCAGCAGCTATACTAGCGGGAGTATGAATGAGCAGTTCTTC
CDR3: CASSYTSGSMNEQFF

J: TRBJ2-7
V: TRBV7-9
D: TRBD2
size: .
DNA: TGTGCCGCGGGGGGGGTAACCTACGAGCAGTACTTC
CDR3: CAAGGVTYEQYF

J: TRBJ2-5
V: TRBV6-5
D: .
size: .
DNA: TGTGCCGTTGGGGGCGGAGAAGGGTTCGGAGAGACCCAGTACTTC
CDR3: CAVGGGEGFGETQYF

J: TRBJ2-4
V: TRBV27
D: TRBD1
size: .
DNA: TGTGCCAGCAGTTTGTCACAGGGGGCGCTGAAAAACATTCAGTACTTC
CDR3: CASSLSQGALKNIQYF

J: TRBJ2-5
V: TRBV28
D: .
size: once
DNA: TGTGCCAGCAGTTTTCGGGGTCGTCAAGAGACCCAGTACTTC
CDR3: CASSFRGRQETQYF

J: TRBJ2-3
V: TRBV9
D: TRBD1
size: .
DNA: TGTGCCAGCAGCCCATGGGACAGGGCAGATACGCAGTATTTT
CDR3: CASSPWDRADTQYF

J: TRBJ2-2
V: TRBV19
D: .
size: once
DNA: TGTGCCAGTAGCTGGGGGCGCACCGGGGAGCTGTTTTTT
CDR3: CASSWGRTGELFF

J: TRBJ2-7
V: TRBV9
D: TRBD1
size: .
DNA: TGTGCCAGCAGCCTAGGGACAGGGGCATCCTACGAGCAGTACTTC
CDR3: CASSLGTGASYEQYF

J: TRBJ2-7
V: TRBV19
D: TRBD1
size: .
DNA: TGTGCCAGTAGTCCCCGGACAGGGATACGCTACGAGCAGTACTTC
CDR3: CASSPRTGIRYEQYF

J: TRBJ2-5
V: TRBV2
D: TRBD1
size: once
DNA: TGTGCCAGCAGGATGGGACAGTTGGGTTTCGAGACCCAGTACTTC
CDR3: CASRMGQLGFETQYF

J: TRBJ2-2
V: TRBV27
D: .
size: .
DNA: TGTGCCAGCAGTTTATGGGAACGGGGTCCCGGGGAGCTGTTTTTT
CDR3: CASSLWERGPGELFF

J: TRBJ2-1
V: TRBV28
D: .
size: .
DNA: TGTGCCAGCAGTCCTACAGATGAGCAGTTCTTC
CDR3: CASSPTDEQFF

J: TRBJ1-4
V: TRBV4-3
D: .
size: .
DNA: TGCGCCAGCAGCCGCCTTTTCAGGGTAGAAAAGGAAAAACTGTTTTTT
CDR3: CASSRLFRVEKEKLFF

J: TRBJ1-3
V: TRBV4-3
D: .
size: .
DNA: TGCGCCAGCAGCCAAGAAGAGGCAGGACTCACCTACTCTGGAAACACCATATATTTT
CDR3: CASSQEEAGLTYSGNTIYF

J: TRBJ2-7
V: TRBV27
D: .
size: .
DNA: TGTGCCAGCAGTTGGGCACCCTCCTACGAGCAGTACTTC
CDR3: CASSWAPSYEQYF

J: TRBJ2-1
V: TRBV30
D: TRBD1
size: .
DNA: TGTGCCGCTTACAGGGGGCTTTACAATGAGCAGTTCTTC
CDR3: CAAYRGLYNEQFF

J: TRBJ1-1
V: TRBV9
D: .
size: .
DNA: TGTGCCAGCAGCGACACAGGGTCGGGGAACACTGAAGCTTTCTTT
CDR3: CASSDTGSGNTEAFF

J: TRBJ1-1
V: TRBV28
D: TRBD1
size: .
DNA: TGTGCCAGCAGTGTAACAGGGGGAAGGACTGAAGCTTTCTTT
CDR3: CASSVTGGRTEAFF

J: TRBJ2-7
V: TRBV5-1
D: TRBD1
size: .
DNA: TGCGCCAGCAGTAGGGACAGCTACGAGCAGTACTTC
CDR3: CASSRDSYEQYF

J: TRBJ2-7
V: TRBV28
D: .
size: .
DNA: TGTGCCAGCAGTTTACTGACCGGGGTCAACGAGCAGTACTTC
CDR3: CASSLLTGVNEQYF

J: TRBJ2-1
V: TRBV5-4
D: .
size: .
DNA: TGTGCCAGCAGCTTAGTCGGTGAGCAGTTCTTC
CDR3: CASSLVGEQFF

J: TRBJ2-7
V: TRBV15
D: TRBD2
size: .
DNA: TGTGCCACCAGCAGGGGGACTAGCGGTACCTCTTCCTACGAGCAGTACTTC
CDR3: CATSRGTSGTSSYEQYF

J: TRBJ2-1
V: TRBV9
D: TRBD2
size: .
DNA: TGTGCCAGCAGCCCACGCGGGACTAGCGGAGGGCGTGAGCAGTTCTTC
CDR3: CASSPRGTSGGREQFF

J: TRBJ1-1
V: TRBV28
D: TRBD1
size: .
DNA: TGTGCCAGCAGTTTCCTCCCGGGACAGGCGAACACTGAAGCTTTCTTT
CDR3: CASSFLPGQANTEAFF

J: TRBJ2-7
V: TRBV9
D: .
size: .
DNA: TGTGCCAGCAGCGTAGATCGGGGCTCGCGCTCCTACGAGCAGTACTTC
CDR3: CASSVDRGSRSYEQYF

J: TRBJ2-1
V: TRBV9
D: .
size: once
DNA: TGTGCCAGCAGCTCCGGCCCGGTGGACTATCGCAATGAGCAGTTCTTC
CDR3: CASSSGPVDYRNEQFF

J: TRBJ1-2
V: TRBV28
D: .
size: .
DNA: TGTGCCAGCAACAGGCATAACTATGGCTACACCTTC
CDR3: CASNRHNYGYTF

J: TRBJ2-5
V: TRBV9
D: .
size: .
DNA: TGTGCCAGCAGCGGGGTGGGGGAGACCCAGTACTTC
CDR3: CASSGVGETQYF

J: TRBJ2-1
V: TRBV19
D: .
size: .
DNA: TGTGCCAGTAGTATTGGGGGTGAGCAGTTCTTC
CDR3: CASSIGGEQFF

J: TRBJ2-7
V: TRBV7-8
D: TRBD1
size: .
DNA: TGTGCCAGCAGCCCCGGGACAGGCTACGAGCAGTACTTC
CDR3: CASSPGTGYEQYF

J: TRBJ2-7
V: TRBV4-3
D: .
size: once
DNA: TGCGCCAGCAGCCAATCCATGCCCGGGACGGGTATCGCCGGGGAGCAGTACTTC
CDR3: CASSQSMPGTGIAGEQYF

J: TRBJ2-1
V: TRBV29-1
D: TRBD2
size: .
DNA: TGCAGCGTTGAAGGGACTAGCGGGAGTATAAATGAGCAGTTCTTC
CDR3: CSVEGTSGSINEQFF

J: TRBJ1-2
V: TRBV14
D: .
size: .
DNA: TGTGCCAGCAGCCATCCCGGGACGGGCTATGGCTACACCTTC
CDR3: CASSHPGTGYGYTF

J: TRBJ2-5
V: TRBV13
D: TRBD1
size: .
DNA: TGTGCCAGCAGCCTAACCCCACAGGGGGGAGAGACCCAGTACTTC
CDR3: CASSLTPQGGETQYF

J: TRBJ2-5
V: TRBV28
D: .
size: .
DNA: TGTGCCAGCAGCCTCCTTCAAGATAGTCGAGAGACCCAGTACTTC
CDR3: CASSLLQDSRETQYF

J: TRBJ2-3
V: TRBV4-3
D: .
size: .
DNA: TGCGCCAGCAGCCAAGAGGAGCAGCCCTCCACAGATACGCAGTATTTT
CDR3: CASSQEEQPSTDTQYF

J: TRBJ2-7
V: TRBV6-5
D: TRBD1
size: .
DNA: TGTGCCAGCAGTCCACAGGGGACCGAGCAGTACTTC
CDR3: CASSPQGTEQYF

J: TRBJ2-1
V: TRBV7-9
D: .
size: .
DNA: TGTGCCAGCAGCTTAGTTGGGGCTTATGAGCAGTTCTTC
CDR3: CASSLVGAYEQFF

J: TRBJ1-2
V: TRBV6-5
D: .
size: .
DNA: TGTGCCAGCAGCCTCAAAACCCCCTACGATGGCTACACCTTC
CDR3: CASSLKTPYDGYTF

J: TRBJ2-1
V: TRBV27
D: .
size: .
DNA: TGTGCCAGCAGCCCCACAGCCGCCTACAATGAGCAGTTCTTC
CDR3: CASSPTAAYNEQFF

J: TRBJ2-1
V: TRBV5-1
D: .
size: .
DNA: TGCGCCAGCAGCTTGGACCCTAGCTCCTACAATGAGCAGTTCTTC
CDR3: CASSLDPSSYNEQFF

J: TRBJ2-7
V: TRBV10-3
D: .
size: .
DNA: TGTGCCATCAGCGTCCGGGAAATAAACGAATACGAGCAGTACTTC
CDR3: CAISVREINEYEQYF

J: TRBJ2-4
V: TRBV27
D: .
size: .
DNA: TGTGCCAGCAGTTTTGACGGAAACATTCAGCACTTC
CDR3: CASSFDGNIQHF

J: TRBJ2-7
V: TRBV27
D: .
size: .
DNA: TGTGCCAGCAGTTCCCTCTTGAGCGAGCAGTACTTC
CDR3: CASSSLLSEQYF

J: TRBJ1-5
V: TRBV19
D: .
size: .
DNA: TGTGCCAGTAATAATATAAGGGAGAGCAATCAGCCCCAGCATTTT
CDR3: CASNNIRESNQPQHF

J: TRBJ2-1
V: TRBV7-7
D: .
size: .
DNA: TGTGCCAGCAGCTTAGGTGTGACAGGTTACAATGAGCAGTTCTTC
CDR3: CASSLGVTGYNEQFF

J: TRBJ2-3
V: TRBV27
D: .
size: .
DNA: TGTGCCAGCAGTTTCGGCGTGGGGAACACAGATACGCAGTATTTT
CDR3: CASSFGVGNTDTQYF

J: TRBJ2-3
V: TRBV13
D: TRBD2
size: .
DNA: TGTGCCAGCAGCTTTATGACTAGCGGGAGCGCAGATACGCAGTATTTT
CDR3: CASSFMTSGSADTQYF

J: TRBJ1-5
V: TRBV6-1
D: TRBD1
size: .
DNA: TGTGCCAGCTCCTCGTCCGACAGGGAAGCTCAGCCCCAGCATTTT
CDR3: CASSSSDREAQPQHF

J: TRBJ2-3
V: TRBV9
D: TRBD2
size: once
DNA: TGTGCCAGCAGCGTAGAAGGCGGGAGAACAGATACGCAGTATTTT
CDR3: CASSVEGGRTDTQYF

J: TRBJ2-3
V: TRBV27
D: .
size: .
DNA: TGTGCCAGCAGGACTTCCCGGGCAATAGATACGCAGTATTTT
CDR3: CASRTSRAIDTQYF

J: TRBJ2-7
V: TRBV27
D: .
size: once
DNA: TGTGCCAGCAGTTTATCGAAAATAGGCGAGCAGTACTTC
CDR3: CASSLSKIGEQYF

J: TRBJ1-2
V: TRBV5-4
D: TRBD1
size: once
DNA: TGTGCCAGCAGCCCAGGGGGCGGCGGCTACACCTTC
CDR3: CASSPGGGGYTF

J: TRBJ2-7
V: TRBV19
D: TRBD2
size: .
DNA: TGTGCCACCAGGGGACTAGCGGGCCCGAGGAACGAGCAGTACTTC
CDR3: CATRGLAGPRNEQYF

J: TRBJ2-2
V: TRBV28
D: TRBD2
size: .
DNA: TGTGCCAGCAGTTTATGGGTAGCGGGAACCGGGGAGCTGTTTTTT
CDR3: CASSLWVAGTGELFF

J: TRBJ2-1
V: TRBV27
D: TRBD2
size: .
DNA: TGTGCCAGCGGGAGGACTAGCGCTTACAATGAGCAGTTCTTC
CDR3: CASGRTSAYNEQFF

J: TRBJ2-1
V: TRBV11-3
D: .
size: .
DNA: TGTGCCAGCAGCCTTTCAGAAGGGACCAATGAGCAGTTCTTC
CDR3: CASSLSEGTNEQFF

J: TRBJ2-5
V: TRBV28
D: TRBD1
size: .
DNA: TGTGCCAGCAGCCCCCTGGGACAGAGCCAAGAGACCCAGTACTTC
CDR3: CASSPLGQSQETQYF

J: TRBJ2-3
V: TRBV27
D: TRBD2
size: .
DNA: TGTGCCAGCAGTCAACTAGCGGGAGAAGGCACAGATACGCAGTATTTT
CDR3: CASSQLAGEGTDTQYF